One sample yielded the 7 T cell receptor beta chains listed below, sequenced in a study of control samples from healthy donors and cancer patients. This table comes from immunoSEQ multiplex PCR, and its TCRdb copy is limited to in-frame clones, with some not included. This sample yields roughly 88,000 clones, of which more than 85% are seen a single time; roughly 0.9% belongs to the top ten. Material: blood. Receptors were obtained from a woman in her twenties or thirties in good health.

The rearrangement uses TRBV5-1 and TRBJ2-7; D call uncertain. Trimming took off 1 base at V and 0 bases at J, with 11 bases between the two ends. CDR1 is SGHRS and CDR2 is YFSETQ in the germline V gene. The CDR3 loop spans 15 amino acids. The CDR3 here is CASSLLAGPSYEQYF. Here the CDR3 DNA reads TGCGCCAGCAGCTTGTTGGCCGGCCCCTCCTACGAGCAGTACTTC.

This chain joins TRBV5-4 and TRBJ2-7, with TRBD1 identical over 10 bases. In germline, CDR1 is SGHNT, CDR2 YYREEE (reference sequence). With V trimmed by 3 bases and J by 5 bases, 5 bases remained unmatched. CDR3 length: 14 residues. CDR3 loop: CASSSGQGLHEQYF. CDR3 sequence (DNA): TGTGCCAGCAGCTCGGGACAGGGGCTCCACGAGCAGTACTTC. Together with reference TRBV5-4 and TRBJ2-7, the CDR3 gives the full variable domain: ETGVTQSPTHLIKTRGQQVTLRCSSQSGHNTVSWYQQALGQGPQFIFQYYREEENGRGNFPPRFSGLQFPNYSSELNVNALELDDSALYLCASSSGQGLHEQYFGPGTRLTVT.

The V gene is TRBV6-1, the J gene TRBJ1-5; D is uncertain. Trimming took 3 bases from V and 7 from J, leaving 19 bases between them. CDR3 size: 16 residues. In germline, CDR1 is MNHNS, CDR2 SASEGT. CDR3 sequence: CASSDVGQINTQPQHF. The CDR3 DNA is TGTGCCAGCAGTGATGTAGGCCAGATCAACACACAGCCCCAGCATTTT.

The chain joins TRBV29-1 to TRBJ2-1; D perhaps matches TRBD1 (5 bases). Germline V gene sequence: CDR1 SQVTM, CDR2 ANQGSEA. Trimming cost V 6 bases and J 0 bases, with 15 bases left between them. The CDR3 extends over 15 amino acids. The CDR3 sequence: CSVQTAPSSYNEQFF. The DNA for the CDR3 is TGCAGCGTCCAGACAGCTCCTAGCTCCTACAATGAGCAGTTCTTC.

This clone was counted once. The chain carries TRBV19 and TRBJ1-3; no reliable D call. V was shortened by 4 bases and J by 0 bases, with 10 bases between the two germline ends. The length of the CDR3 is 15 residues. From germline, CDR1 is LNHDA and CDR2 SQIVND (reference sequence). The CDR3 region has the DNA TGTGCCAGTAGTACTCTAGCCCCCTCTGGAAACACCATATATTTT. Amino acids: CASSTLAPSGNTIYF.

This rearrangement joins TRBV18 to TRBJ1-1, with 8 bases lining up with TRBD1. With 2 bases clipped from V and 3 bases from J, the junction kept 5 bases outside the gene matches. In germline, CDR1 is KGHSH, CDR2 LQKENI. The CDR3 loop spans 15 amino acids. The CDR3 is CASSPRDRTDTEAFF. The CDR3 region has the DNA TGTGCCAGCTCACCAAGGGACAGGACGGACACTGAAGCTTTCTTT.

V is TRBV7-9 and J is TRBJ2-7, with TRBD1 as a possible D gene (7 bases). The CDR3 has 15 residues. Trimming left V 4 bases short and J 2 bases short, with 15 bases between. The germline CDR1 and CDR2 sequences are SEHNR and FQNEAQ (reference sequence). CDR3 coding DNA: TGTGCCAGCAGCTCCCGACAGGGACTTCCCTACGAGCAGTACTTC. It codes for CASSSRQGLPYEQYF.